Listed below are T cell receptor beta chains from one sample, sequenced in a study of cytomegalovirus exposure and HLA in healthy donors. Profiled with immunoSEQ multiplex PCR; TCRdb holds only in-frame clones, not every one. In the table there are about 110,000 clones, 78% of which are singletons. Sequenced sample: PBMCs. Receptors originate from a woman in her 30s in good health and CMV-seronegative. Each CDR3 is given with its conserved first and last residue. The D gene is left open where the match is weak. Rows may omit the clone size; those that give it use once, few, many or a size class.

TRBV10-2	NA	TRBJ1-4	NA	CASSGRGLANEKLFF	TGCGCCAGCAGTGGTAGGGGTCTCGCAAATGAAAAACTGTTTTTT
TRBV10-2	NA	TRBJ1-5	TRBD1	CASSWDRVNNQPQHF	TGCGCCAGCAGTTGGGACAGGGTGAACAATCAGCCCCAGCATTTT
TRBV2	few	TRBJ1-1	NA	CASTREPNTEAFF	TGTGCTTCAACTAGGGAGCCGAACACTGAAGCTTTCTTT
TRBV5-1	NA	TRBJ1-2	TRBD1	CASSPGQSYGYTF	TGCGCCAGCAGCCCGGGACAGTCCTATGGCTACACCTTC
TRBV4-2	NA	TRBJ2-3	NA	CASSQEILRAPPSTDTQYF	TGTGCCAGCAGCCAAGAGATTCTTCGAGCGCCGCCTAGCACAGATACGCAGTATTTT
TRBV19	few	TRBJ1-5	TRBD1	CASSGGQGAQPQHF	TGTGCCAGTAGTGGGGGACAGGGCGCTCAGCCCCAGCATTTT
TRBV1	NA	TRBJ1-5	NA	CTSSQDTAGGNQPQHF	TGCACCAGCAGCCAAGATACGGCAGGGGGGAATCAGCCCCAGCATTTT
TRBV6-6	once	TRBJ2-1	NA	CASSSPDSYNEQFF	TGTGCCAGCAGTTCACCGGACAGCTACAATGAGCAGTTCTTC
TRBV11-2	once	TRBJ2-1	NA	CASSLEASISNEQFF	TGTGCCAGCAGCTTAGAGGCCAGTATTTCCAATGAGCAGTTCTTC
TRBV30	NA	TRBJ2-5	NA	CAWSTNQETQYF	TGTGCCTGGAGTACTAACCAAGAGACCCAGTACTTC
TRBV5-5	NA	TRBJ2-1	TRBD2	CASSLLAGSYNEQFF	TGTGCCAGCAGCTTACTAGCGGGTTCCTACAATGAGCAGTTCTTC
TRBV29-1	NA	TRBJ1-2	NA	CSATGQGVSNYGYTF	TGCAGCGCCACGGGACAAGGCGTTTCTAACTATGGCTACACCTTC
TRBV27	NA	TRBJ1-1	NA	CASSLSRGGNTEAFF	TGTGCCAGCAGTTTATCGAGGGGGGGAAACACTGAAGCTTTCTTT
TRBV7-6	once	TRBJ2-3	TRBD1	CASSTLTGFADTQYF	TGTGCCAGCAGCACCCTGACAGGGTTTGCAGATACGCAGTATTTT
TRBV7-8	few	TRBJ1-1	NA	CASSLESRGAGTEAFF	TGTGCCAGCAGCTTAGAATCGCGGGGGGCGGGGACTGAAGCTTTCTTT
TRBV2	NA	TRBJ2-1	TRBD2	CASRAGGLANEQFF	TGTGCCAGCAGGGCGGGGGGACTAGCGAATGAGCAGTTCTTC
TRBV11-3	NA	TRBJ2-5	NA	CASSGGLRETQYF	TGTGCCAGCAGCGGAGGACTACGGGAGACCCAGTACTTC
TRBV5-4	NA	TRBJ2-1	NA	CASSPVGSRGGNEQFF	TGTGCCAGCAGCCCCGTTGGGAGCAGGGGCGGAAATGAGCAGTTCTTC
TRBV30	once	TRBJ1-1	TRBD1	CAWRPGQKIEAFF	TGTGCCTGGAGACCGGGACAGAAAATCGAGGCTTTCTTT
TRBV28	NA	TRBJ1-4	NA	CASSLAGAEAEKLFF	TGTGCCAGCAGTTTGGCGGGGGCGGAAGCTGAGAAACTGTTTTTT
TRBV27	NA	TRBJ1-5	NA	CASSILRGQPQHF	TGTGCCAGCAGTATCTTACGAGGTCAGCCCCAGCATTTT
TRBV28	NA	TRBJ2-1	TRBD2	CASSFLGGGAENEQFF	TGTGCCAGCAGTTTTCTAGGCGGGGGGGCCGAAAATGAGCAGTTCTTC
TRBV4-1	NA	TRBJ2-2	TRBD2	CASSQGLAEVWAGELFF	TGCGCCAGCAGCCAAGGTCTAGCGGAGGTCTGGGCCGGGGAGCTGTTTTTT
TRBV2	NA	TRBJ1-4	NA	CASSRQTATNEKLFF	TGTGCCAGCAGTCGCCAGACAGCTACTAATGAAAAACTGTTTTTT
TRBV27	once	TRBJ2-7	TRBD2	CASSLISGSGQYF	TGTGCCAGCAGTTTAATTAGCGGGAGCGGGCAGTACTTC
TRBV30	once	TRBJ2-1	TRBD2	CAGTGLASGEQFF	TGTGCCGGAACGGGACTAGCCTCCGGTGAGCAGTTCTTC
TRBV6-1	few	TRBJ1-5	NA	CASSGAYGGQQPQHF	TGTGCCAGCAGTGGGGCGTATGGGGGCCAACAGCCCCAGCATTTT
TRBV27	NA	TRBJ2-7	NA	CASRRQAQSSYEQYF	TGTGCCAGCCGTCGACAGGCCCAAAGCTCCTACGAGCAGTACTTC
TRBV6-5	NA	TRBJ2-3	TRBD2	CASSGLAADTQYF	TGTGCCAGTTCGGGACTAGCGGCAGATACGCAGTATTTT
TRBV7-9	once	TRBJ2-5	TRBD1	CASSLVGTGIGETQYF	TGTGCCAGCAGCTTAGTCGGGACAGGGATTGGAGAGACCCAGTACTTC
TRBV7-8	NA	TRBJ2-5	NA	CASSYGLQETQYF	TGTGCCAGCAGCTATGGACTACAAGAGACCCAGTACTTC
TRBV4-3	few	TRBJ2-1	TRBD2	CASSQDAAGGPNNEQFF	TGCGCCAGCAGCCAAGATGCGGCGGGAGGGCCTAATAATGAGCAGTTCTTC
TRBV5-1	few	TRBJ1-5	NA	CASSLAGGSDQPQHF	TGCGCCAGCAGCCTGGCGGGGGGCTCCGATCAGCCCCAGCATTTT
TRBV5-6	NA	TRBJ2-7	TRBD1	CASSDRDRHEQYF	TGTGCCAGCAGCGACAGGGATCGTCACGAGCAGTACTTC
TRBV7-2	NA	TRBJ2-5	TRBD2	CASSLGLAGGQETQYF	TGTGCCAGCAGCCTCGGACTAGCGGGAGGGCAAGAGACCCAGTACTTC
TRBV15	NA	TRBJ2-7	TRBD2	CATSRDLTSGSEQYF	TGTGCCACCAGCAGAGATTTAACTAGCGGGAGTGAGCAGTACTTC
TRBV15	NA	TRBJ1-1	NA	CATSRVQNTEAFF	TGTGCCACCAGCAGAGTTCAGAACACTGAAGCTTTCTTT
TRBV28	few	TRBJ1-6	NA	CAYRSSSYNSPLHF	TGTGCTTATCGTTCCAGCTCCTATAATTCACCCCTCCACTTT
TRBV2	NA	TRBJ2-1	TRBD2	CASRITSGSSYNEQFF	TGTGCCAGCAGGATAACTAGCGGAAGCTCCTACAATGAGCAGTTCTTC
TRBV4-3	few	TRBJ1-4	TRBD1	CASSPRQGGNEKLFF	TGCGCCAGCAGCCCAAGACAGGGCGGGAATGAAAAACTGTTTTTT
TRBV30	NA	TRBJ2-3	NA	CAWSVRTTDTQYF	TGTGCCTGGAGTGTACGTACAACAGATACGCAGTATTTT
TRBV19	NA	TRBJ1-2	TRBD1	CASSIVGQGIYGYTF	TGTGCCAGTAGTATCGTCGGACAGGGAATCTATGGCTACACCTTC
TRBV21-1	NA	TRBJ1-6	NA	CASSKSEVGRGSPLHF	NA
TRBV7-3	NA	TRBJ2-1	TRBD1	CASSRDPDRSSYNEQFF	TGTGCCAGCAGCCGTGATCCGGACAGGAGCTCCTACAATGAGCAGTTCTTC
TRBV11-2	few	TRBJ2-7	NA	CASSPDSRSYEQYF	TGTGCCAGCAGCCCGGACAGCAGGTCCTACGAGCAGTACTTC